A selection of T cell receptor beta chains follows, all from one sample in a study of blood T cell repertoires in COVID-19. Libraries were prepared by immunoSEQ multiplex PCR; TCRdb keeps only in-frame clonotypes and omits some of them. Among about 280,000 clones listed, 85% were seen once. The sequenced sample was PBMCs or T cells enriched from blood (not recorded which). The receptor set was obtained from a woman aged 45 to 65 who had recovered from COVID-19. Each CDR3 is given with its conserved first and last residue. The order of the fields is clone size, V gene, J gene, D gene, CDR3 protein, CDR3 DNA. A D gene is named only where the DNA matches it firmly. A clone size is listed for some rows: how often the clone was seen (once, few, many), or a class if it is expanded.

size: .; V: TRBV25-1; J: TRBJ1-2; D: .; CDR3: CASSELVGGVYGYTF; DNA: TGTGCCAGCAGTGAATTGGTAGGGGGTGTGTATGGCTACACCTTC
size: .; V: TRBV27; J: TRBJ2-7; D: TRBD1; CDR3: CASSLGTVPYEQYF; DNA: TGTGCCAGCAGCCTCGGGACAGTTCCCTACGAGCAGTACTTC
size: .; V: TRBV4-3; J: TRBJ1-1; D: .; CDR3: CASSQDRSSEAFF; DNA: TGCGCCAGCAGCCAAGACAGGTCATCAGAAGCTTTCTTT
size: .; V: TRBV5-1; J: TRBJ2-3; D: TRBD1; CDR3: CASSYDRGADTQYF; DNA: TGCGCCAGCAGCTATGACAGGGGCGCAGATACGCAGTATTTT
size: .; V: TRBV7-2; J: TRBJ2-7; D: TRBD1; CDR3: CASSNWDSYYEQYF; DNA: TGTGCCAGCAGCAACTGGGACAGCTACTACGAGCAGTACTTC
size: few; V: TRBV4-1; J: TRBJ2-2; D: .; CDR3: CASSRSRDFGELFF; DNA: TGCGCCAGCAGCCGGTCAAGGGACTTCGGGGAGCTGTTTTTT
size: .; V: TRBV5-1; J: TRBJ2-1; D: .; CDR3: CASGKGGGYNEQFF; DNA: TGCGCCAGCGGTAAGGGAGGGGGTTACAATGAGCAGTTCTTC
size: .; V: TRBV7-9; J: TRBJ2-5; D: .; CDR3: CASSRSTGSQETQYF; DNA: TGTGCCAGCAGTCGTTCCACCGGGAGCCAAGAGACCCAGTACTTC
size: .; V: TRBV9; J: TRBJ1-1; D: .; CDR3: CASSERSTMNTEAFF; DNA: TGTGCCAGCAGCGAGAGAAGCACTATGAACACTGAAGCTTTCTTT
size: .; V: TRBV7-3; J: TRBJ1-1; D: .; CDR3: CASSLSRDTEAFF; DNA: TGTGCCAGCAGCTTAAGCCGGGACACTGAAGCTTTCTTT
size: .; V: TRBV6-1; J: TRBJ2-7; D: .; CDR3: CASSEFLRVSYEQYF; DNA: TGTGCCAGCAGTGAGTTTTTGAGAGTCTCCTACGAGCAGTACTTC
size: once; V: TRBV3-1/TRBV3-2; J: TRBJ1-3; D: .; CDR3: CASSQDWAAGNTIYF; DNA: TGTGCCAGCAGCCAAGATTGGGCAGCCGGAAACACCATATATTTT
size: few; V: TRBV9; J: TRBJ2-1; D: .; CDR3: CASSVDPSSYNEQFF; DNA: TGTGCCAGCAGCGTTGACCCTAGCTCCTACAATGAGCAGTTCTTC
size: .; V: TRBV5-5; J: TRBJ2-7; D: TRBD1; CDR3: CASSESPGQGSYEQYF; DNA: TGTGCCAGCAGCGAATCTCCAGGACAGGGAAGCTACGAGCAGTACTTC
size: .; V: TRBV7-8; J: TRBJ1-1; D: TRBD1; CDR3: CASSSHGTDDTEAFF; DNA: TGTGCCAGCAGTTCCCACGGGACAGACGACACTGAAGCTTTCTTT
size: .; V: TRBV18; J: TRBJ2-5; D: .; CDR3: CASSLRFQGKETQYF; DNA: TGTGCCAGCTCACTAAGATTTCAGGGGAAAGAGACCCAGTACTTC
size: .; V: TRBV18; J: TRBJ2-1; D: TRBD1; CDR3: CASSPTGQGAPYNEQFF; DNA: TGTGCCAGCTCACCAACTGGACAGGGGGCACCCTACAATGAGCAGTTCTTC
size: .; V: TRBV25-1; J: TRBJ2-7; D: .; CDR3: CASSEPEGTRPYEQYF; DNA: TGTGCCAGCAGTGAACCGGAGGGAACAAGACCCTACGAGCAGTACTTC
size: .; V: TRBV7-8; J: TRBJ1-6; D: .; CDR3: CASSLASTALSMPYNSPLHF; DNA: TGTGCCAGCAGCTTAGCCTCGACAGCCCTCTCGATGCCCTATAATTCACCCCTCCACTTT
size: once; V: TRBV5-1; J: TRBJ1-2; D: .; CDR3: CASSLALGEANYGYTF; DNA: TGCGCCAGCAGCTTGGCCCTCGGGGAAGCTAACTATGGCTACACCTTC
size: .; V: TRBV6-5; J: TRBJ1-6; D: .; CDR3: CASSSRDKGGSPLHF; DNA: TGTGCCAGCAGTTCCCGGGACAAAGGCGGATCACCCCTCCACTTT
size: .; V: TRBV30; J: TRBJ2-6; D: .; CDR3: CACPRSGANVLTF; DNA: TGTGCCTGCCCCCGGTCTGGGGCCAACGTCCTGACTTTC
size: .; V: TRBV2; J: TRBJ2-5; D: TRBD2; CDR3: CASLPGGGQETQYF; DNA: TGTGCCAGCCTACCGGGAGGCGGCCAAGAGACCCAGTACTTC
size: .; V: TRBV28; J: TRBJ1-1; D: .; CDR3: CASSFAGARRVTEAFF; DNA: TGTGCCAGCAGTTTCGCGGGGGCGCGCCGGGTCACTGAAGCTTTCTTT
size: .; V: TRBV12-5; J: TRBJ2-7; D: TRBD2; CDR3: CASGLVLGFSQGPRTSGSFGEQYF; DNA: TGTGCTAGTGGTTTGGTACTGGGGTTTTCGCAGGGCCCCCGGACTAGCGGGAGTTTCGGCGAGCAGTACTTC
size: .; V: TRBV30; J: TRBJ2-1; D: TRBD2; CDR3: CAWSVVAGAIGKQFF; DNA: TGTGCCTGGAGTGTGGTAGCGGGTGCCATCGGTAAGCAGTTCTTC
size: many; V: TRBV19; J: TRBJ1-1; D: TRBD1; CDR3: CASSSRTGFSTEAFF; DNA: TGTGCCAGTAGTAGCCGGACAGGGTTTAGCACTGAAGCTTTCTTT
size: .; V: TRBV6-1; J: TRBJ1-2; D: .; CDR3: CASSELSYNYGYTF; DNA: TGTGCCAGCAGTGAACTTAGTTATAACTATGGCTACACCTTC
size: .; V: TRBV27; J: TRBJ2-7; D: .; CDR3: CASSSHNSYEQYF; DNA: TGTGCCAGCAGTTCCCACAACTCCTACGAGCAGTACTTC
size: .; V: TRBV7-9; J: TRBJ1-3; D: .; CDR3: CASSLNHGNTIYF; DNA: TGTGCCAGCAGCTTAAATCATGGAAACACCATATATTTT
size: many; V: TRBV5-6; J: TRBJ1-2; D: .; CDR3: CASSWGSGYTF; DNA: TGTGCCAGCAGCTGGGGCTCTGGCTACACCTTC
size: once; V: TRBV27; J: TRBJ1-1; D: .; CDR3: CASSFRGRMNTEAFF; DNA: TGTGCCAGCAGTTTTCGCGGAAGGATGAACACTGAAGCTTTCTTT
size: .; V: TRBV7-2; J: TRBJ2-1; D: .; CDR3: CASSFRGTYNEQFF; DNA: TGTGCCAGCAGCTTTCGGGGGACTTACAATGAGCAGTTCTTC
size: .; V: TRBV19; J: TRBJ2-1; D: TRBD2; CDR3: CASSGTSGSSEQFF; DNA: TGTGCCAGTAGTGGGACTAGCGGGAGTAGTGAGCAGTTCTTC
size: .; V: TRBV28; J: TRBJ2-7; D: .; CDR3: CASSLLVGQNYEQYF; DNA: TGTGCCAGCAGTTTATTGGTGGGACAAAACTACGAGCAGTACTTC
size: .; V: TRBV19; J: TRBJ1-1; D: .; CDR3: CASSVRAFRGRNTEAFF; DNA: TGTGCCAGTAGTGTTCGAGCTTTCAGGGGAAGAAACACTGAAGCTTTCTTT
size: .; V: TRBV30; J: TRBJ1-2; D: TRBD1; CDR3: CALGQGNYGYTF; DNA: TGTGCCCTCGGACAGGGAAACTATGGCTACACCTTC
size: .; V: TRBV15; J: TRBJ1-4; D: TRBD1; CDR3: CATSGDRVNEKLFF; DNA: TGTGCCACCAGCGGTGACAGGGTTAATGAAAAACTGTTTTTT
size: once; V: TRBV2; J: TRBJ2-2; D: .; CDR3: CASSDSGGTGELFF; DNA: TGTGCCAGCAGTGATTCCGGGGGTACCGGGGAGCTGTTTTTT
size: .; V: TRBV15; J: TRBJ1-5; D: .; CDR3: CATSRVSTRQLNQPQHF; DNA: TGTGCCACCAGCAGAGTTTCGACGCGACAGCTCAATCAGCCCCAGCATTTT
size: .; V: TRBV29-1; J: TRBJ1-5; D: TRBD1; CDR3: CSVGTGTDQPQHF; DNA: TGCAGCGTCGGGACAGGGACCGATCAGCCCCAGCATTTT